Each of the 18 T cell receptor beta chains below was sequenced from the same sample in a study of cytomegalovirus exposure and HLA in healthy donors. The primer mix had 60 Vbeta and 13 Jbeta primers. Sequencing was performed with immunoSEQ multiplex PCR; in TCRdb, only in-frame clones are kept and a portion is missing. The table includes around 110,000 clones, about 80% detected once. Input material: PBMCs. These receptors all come from a man aged 25 to 40 in good health and CMV-seropositive.

This chain joins TRBV6-1 and TRBJ2-5; TRBD2 matches at 7 bases. TRBJ2-7 explains the end of the DNA better; the J call may be wrong. This CDR3 spans 13 amino acids. CDR1 is MNHNS and CDR2 is SASEGT in the germline V gene. The CDR3 region has the DNA TGTGCCAGCAGTGTATATCGGGGGGACGAGCAGTACTTC. Residues: CASSVYRGDEQYF.

This clone was seen only once. The chain recombines TRBV6-6 with TRBJ2-3; the D gene is possibly TRBD2 (5 bases). The CDR3 is made up of 15 amino acids. Looked up from germline, CDR1 is MNHNY and CDR2 is SVGAGI (reference sequence). V was pared by 3 bases and J by 4 bases, with 14 bases between. The CDR3 region has the DNA TGTGCCAGCAGTTATGAGGGTTTGGACGCAGATACGCAGTATTTT. This gives the protein CASSYEGLDADTQYF.

The chain joins TRBV30 to TRBJ1-2, with D possibly being TRBD1 (6 bases). The V gene lost 4 bases and the J gene lost 6 bases, with 15 bases spanning the gap. The CDR3 is 13 amino acids. Germline assignment: CDR1 GTSNPN and CDR2 SVGIG (reference sequence). CDR3 sequence (DNA): TGTGCCTGGATAACCCCGGACAGAAATGGCTACACCTTC. Encoded protein: CAWITPDRNGYTF.

The J gene is TRBJ1-5, the V gene TRBV2; 8 nucleotides match TRBD1. The germline gives CDR1 SNHLY, CDR2 FYNNEI. V dropped 4 bases and J dropped 5; count of bases not matched to a gene: 7. CDR3 length equals 15 residues. The CDR3 is CASSGGQVNYQPQHF. As DNA, the CDR3 is TGTGCCAGCAGTGGGGGACAGGTTAATTATCAGCCCCAGCATTTT.

V gene TRBV19 combines with J gene TRBJ1-3, with 7 nucleotides matching TRBD1. V trimming: 0 bases; J trimming: 0 bases; junction bases outside the gene matches: 8. CDR1 and CDR2 from the germline V gene are LNHDA and SQIVND (reference sequence). This CDR3 region has 18 residues. CDR3 coding DNA: TGTGCCAGTAGTATAGATATCCCCCGGACAGGCTCTGGAAACACCATATATTTT. This translates into CASSIDIPRTGSGNTIYF.

V usage is TRBV6-5 and J usage is TRBJ1-2, with 7 bases aligning to TRBD1. The ends lost 0 bases at V and 1 base at J; junction bases unmatched: 2. The CDR3 is 15 residues long. Per the germline V gene, CDR1 is MNHEY and CDR2 is SVGAGI. The CDR3 spells CASSYSQGGNYGYTF. Here the CDR3 DNA reads TGTGCCAGCAGTTACTCCCAGGGGGGTAACTATGGCTACACCTTC.

The CDR3 DNA reads TGTGCCAGCAGTTTAACGGCGGGCGGCACAGATACGCAGTATTTT. Protein: CASSLTAGGTDTQYF. This chain connects TRBV11-3 to TRBJ2-3; D might be TRBD2 (5 bases). The CDR3 has 15 residues. CDR1 is SGHNT and CDR2 is YENEEA in the germline V gene. The V end lost 6 bases, the J end lost 1 base, and 14 bases lay between the germline ends.

CDR3 protein: CASSSLLLAGVETQYF. As DNA, the CDR3 is TGTGCCAGCAGCTCTCTTCTCCTAGCGGGGGTGGAGACCCAGTACTTC. This chain connects TRBV11-2 to TRBJ2-5; 10 bases are shared with TRBD2. V dropped 4 bases and J dropped 5; count of bases not matched to a gene: 10. The CDR3 runs 16 residues. CDR1 and CDR2 (germline): SGHAT, FQNNGV.

The chain couples TRBV28 to TRBJ1-2, with a possible D match to TRBD1 (6 bases). V dropped 5 bases and J dropped 4 bases, with 14 bases sitting between them. The CDR3 length is 14 residues. The V gene's germline CDR1 is MDHEN and CDR2 SYDVKM. DNA of the CDR3: TGTGCCAGCAGTCCACCAGGGGAACTCTATGGCTACACCTTC. This translates into CASSPPGELYGYTF.

The DNA for the CDR3 is TGTGCCAGCAGCTTAATGACTAGCGGGGTGGCAGATACGCAGTATTTT. As protein: CASSLMTSGVADTQYF. The J gene is TRBJ2-3, the V gene TRBV7-2, with TRBD2 matching over 11 bases. With 2 bases clipped from V and 4 bases from J, the junction kept 5 bases outside the gene matches. Germline lookup yields CDR1 SGHTA and CDR2 FQGNSA. This CDR3 region has 16 residues.

The gene calls are TRBV2 and TRBJ2-5, with D possibly TRBD2 on 6 matching bases. The J call is in doubt because the DNA end fits TRBJ2-7 better. Germline CDR1 reads SNHLY; CDR2 reads FYNNEI. The CDR3 has 12 residues. The CDR3 DNA reads as TGTGCCAGCCAGCGGGCTTCCTACGAGCAGTACTTC. This codes for CASQRASYEQYF.

The chain uses TRBV7-2 and TRBJ2-7; D gene uncertain. Deletions cut 2 bases from V and 0 bases from J, with 11 bases between. Germline loops: CDR1 SGHTA, CDR2 FQGNSA. This CDR3 is 15 amino acids long. The CDR3 DNA reads as TGTGCCAGCAGCTTAAGATCAGTTCCCTCCTACGAGCAGTACTTC. Translation gives CASSLRSVPSYEQYF.

CDR3 loop: CAWSQGSYNEQFF. CDR3 in DNA: TGTGCCTGGAGCCAGGGGTCCTACAATGAGCAGTTCTTC. The chain combines TRBV30 with TRBJ2-1; the D gene is possibly TRBD1 (6 bases). CDR3 length equals 13 residues. CDR1 GTSNPN and CDR2 SVGIG come from the germline V gene (reference sequence). Trimming removed 3 bases at V and 1 base at J, with 7 bases between.

V and J are TRBV27 and TRBJ2-6; the match to TRBD2 covers 8 bases. The germline gives CDR1 MNHEY, CDR2 SMNVEV (reference sequence). The CDR3 loop spans 17 amino acids. V lost 2 bases, J lost 0 bases, and 3 bases stayed unmatched. The CDR3: CASSLSSGDSGANVLTF. As DNA, the CDR3 is TGTGCCAGCAGTTTAAGTAGCGGGGACTCTGGGGCCAACGTCCTGACTTTC.

The rearrangement uses TRBV5-1 and TRBJ2-2; no clear D. The CDR3 runs to 15 residues. Trimming left V 5 bases short and J 5 bases short, with 16 bases between. CDR1 SGHRS and CDR2 YFSETQ come from the germline V gene. Here the CDR3 DNA reads TGCGCCAGCAGACTGGGCAGGTCAAATACCGGGGAGCTGTTTTTT. Its protein is CASRLGRSNTGELFF. The variable domain in full, completed from reference TRBV5-1 and TRBJ2-2, reads KAGVTQTPRYLIKTRGQQVTLSCSPISGHRSVSWYQQTPGQGLQFLFEYFSETQRNKGNFPGRFSGRQFSNSRSEMNVSTLELGDSALYLCASRLGRSNTGELFFGEGSRLTVL.

This chain uses TRBV5-1 with TRBJ1-2, with D possibly being TRBD1 (5 bases). CDR1 and CDR2 (germline): SGHRS, YFSETQ. V was pared by 1 base and J by 3 bases, with 10 bases between. This CDR3 comprises 14 residues. The CDR3 reads CASSLNLRDYGYTF. The CDR3 nucleotides read TGCGCCAGCAGCTTGAACCTCAGGGACTATGGCTACACCTTC.

The rearrangement uses TRBV5-4 and TRBJ1-4, with D unresolved. The CDR3 covers 18 residues. The germline CDR1 and CDR2 sequences are SGHNT and YYREEE (reference sequence). V lost 2 bases and J lost 1, with 18 bases in between. CDR3 bases: TGTGCCAGCAGCTTACGGGTAGCCTCTTTAGGAACTAATGAAAAACTGTTTTTT. Its protein is CASSLRVASLGTNEKLFF.

Concerning this clone: Other nucleotide sequences from this sample produce the same CDR3. The J gene is TRBJ1-1, the V gene TRBV18; weak D call: TRBD1 (6 bases). Trimming took off 1 base at V and 7 bases at J, with 7 bases between the two ends. The CDR3 runs 12 residues. Germline lookup yields CDR1 KGHSH and CDR2 LQKENI. CDR3 loop: CASSPLQGEAFF. The CDR3 region has the DNA TGTGCCAGCTCACCACTACAGGGTGAAGCTTTCTTT.